The 8 T cell receptor beta chains below come from one sample, sequenced in a study of stem cell transplantation in POMP-related autoinflammatory disease. Libraries were prepared by immunoSEQ multiplex PCR; TCRdb keeps only in-frame clonotypes and omits some of them. The table lists around 2,000 clones, about 90% of them singletons. The specimen was Tregs from PBMCs, collected before stem cell transplantation. These receptor sequences come from a human donor with POMP-related autoinflammation and immune dysregulation (PRAID).

The CDR3 DNA reads TGTGCCAGCTCATCCTACCTGGTCAACAGGGGAGACGAGCAGTACTTC. Protein sequence: CASSSYLVNRGDEQYF. V is TRBV18 and J is TRBJ2-7; 7 bases fit TRBD1. Trimming at V came to 5 bases and at J to 5 bases, leaving 15 bases not matched to a gene. The CDR3 loop spans 16 amino acids. Looked up from germline, CDR1 is KGHSH and CDR2 is LQKENI.

The chain uses TRBV21-1 and TRBJ1-1; TRBD1 is the table's D call, not checked against the DNA. TRBV21-1 is listed as a pseudogene. There are 16 residues in the CDR3. CDR3 sequence: CASSKAPTGANTEAFF. The DNA of the CDR3 is TGTGCCAGCAGCAAAGCACCGACAGGAGCTAACACTGAAGCTTTCTTT.

This chain uses TRBV30 with TRBJ1-2; 9 bases are shared with TRBD1. V lost 0 bases and J lost 4; bases outside the gene matches: 6. From germline, CDR1 is GTSNPN and CDR2 SVGIG (reference sequence). This CDR3 is 15 amino acids long. The CDR3 nucleotides read TGTGCCTGGAGTGTACAGACAGGGGGTTCCTATGGCTACACCTTC. Residues: CAWSVQTGGSYGYTF. Based on the CDR3 plus reference TRBV30 and TRBJ1-2, the full variable domain is SQTIHQWPATLVQPVGSPLSLECTVEGTSNPNLYWYRQAAGRGLQLLFYSVGIGQISSEVPQNLSASRPQDRQFILSSKKLLLSDSGFYLCAWSVQTGGSYGYTFGSGTRLTVV.

Worth noting for this clone: No DNA is shown, since the ends of the CDR3 on it are uncertain; the CDR3 is the one TCRdb lists. Here the CDR3 reads CASSSSDRGDYGYTF. The rearrangement joins TRBV5-1 to TRBJ1-2; the D segment call TRBD1 is taken from the table without a DNA check. The germline CDR1 and CDR2 sequences are SGHRS and YFSETQ. The CDR3 is made up of 15 amino acids, end residues included.

This chain joins TRBV19 and TRBJ2-3, with D possibly being TRBD1 (5 bases). This CDR3 region has 14 residues. V lost 8 bases and J lost 0, with 12 bases in between. In germline, CDR1 is LNHDA, CDR2 SQIVND (reference sequence). The CDR3 sequence: CASQDTASTDTQYF. CDR3 in DNA: TGTGCCAGTCAGGACACCGCTAGCACAGATACGCAGTATTTT.

The rearrangement links TRBV4-1 to TRBJ2-1, with 13 bases fitting TRBD2. The CDR3 covers 18 residues. Germline trimming cut 0 bases from V and 8 bases from J; bases unmatched to any gene: 10. The germline V gene encodes CDR1 MGHRA and CDR2 YSYEKL. The CDR3 sequence: CASSQEIPLAGGGDEQFF. DNA for the CDR3: TGCGCCAGCAGCCAAGAGATCCCACTAGCGGGAGGGGGGGATGAGCAGTTCTTC.

This clone was counted a single time. This rearrangement joins TRBV27 to TRBJ2-6; D unclear. Germline assignment: CDR1 MNHEY and CDR2 SMNVEV (reference sequence). The CDR3 spans 13 residues. Trimming left V 4 bases short and J 2 bases short, with 3 bases between. The CDR3 protein is CASSSPGANVLTF. DNA for the CDR3: TGTGCCAGCAGTTCCCCTGGGGCCAACGTCCTGACTTTC.

V gene TRBV5-5 combines with J gene TRBJ2-4, with 11 positions matching TRBD2. Germline V lookup: CDR1 SGHKS, CDR2 YYEKEE (reference sequence). The CDR3 covers 20 residues. Unmatched junction bases numbered 13, after V lost 2 bases and J lost 0 bases. As DNA, the CDR3 is TGTGCCAGCAGCTTTTGGGGAGTAGCGGGAGGGCCCCTAGCCAAAAACATTCAGTACTTC. Residues: CASSFWGVAGGPLAKNIQYF.